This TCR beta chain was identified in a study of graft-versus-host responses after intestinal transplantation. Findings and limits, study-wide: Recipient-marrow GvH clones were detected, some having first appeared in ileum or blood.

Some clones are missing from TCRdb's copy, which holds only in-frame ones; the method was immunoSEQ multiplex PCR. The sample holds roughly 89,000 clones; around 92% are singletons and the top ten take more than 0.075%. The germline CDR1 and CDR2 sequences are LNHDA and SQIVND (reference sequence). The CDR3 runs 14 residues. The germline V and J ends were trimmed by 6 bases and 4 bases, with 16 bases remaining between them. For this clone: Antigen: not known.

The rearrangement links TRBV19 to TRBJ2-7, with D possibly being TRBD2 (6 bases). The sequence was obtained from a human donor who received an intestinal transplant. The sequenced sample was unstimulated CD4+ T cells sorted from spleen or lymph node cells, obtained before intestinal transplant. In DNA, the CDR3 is TGTGCCAGTAGCAATGTTGGAGGGTTGTACGAGCAGTACTTC. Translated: CASSNVGGLYEQYF.